The 11 T cell receptor beta chains reported below all come from one sample, sequenced in a study of tumor-infiltrating lymphocytes in primary liver carcinoma. From about 0.45 ug total RNA, TCR beta cDNA was generated with a primer in the constant region. Three nested multiplex PCR rounds, a slightly modified ARM-PCR method, built the TCR beta libraries. TRBV1-TRBV30 forward primers and a C-beta reverse primer were used in the first two PCR rounds, which each ran for 9 to 10 cycles. TCRdb called the multiplex PCR reads again in MiXCR, with one record for every CDR3 protein. The repertoire includes 300,000 to 400,000 distinct CDR3 sequences, roughly 61% of them detected once, and roughly 6.5% sits in the top ten. The source of the blood RNA was unsorted whole blood, and germline DNA was extracted as well. Sequenced material: peripheral blood. These receptors were taken from a man in his forties with primary liver carcinoma and hepatitis B virus infection.

About this clonotype: One base away lies a much larger clone, so this may be a sequencing read error. The V call is TRBV4-1, the J call TRBJ2-5, with D possibly being TRBD1 (6 bases). V lost 1 base, J lost 0 bases, and 12 bases lay in between. The CDR3 consists of 16 residues. The germline gives CDR1 MGHRA, CDR2 YSYEKL. The DNA of the CDR3 is TGCGCCAGCAGCCAAGTATCTACAGGGTACCAAGAGACCCAGTACTTC. Translating it yields CASSQVSTGYQETQYF.

This clonotype has just a few counts. The J gene is TRBJ2-7, the V gene TRBV7-9, with 9 nucleotides matching TRBD1. Germline CDR1 reads SEHNR; CDR2 reads FQNEAQ (reference sequence). V lost 5 bases and J lost 2; bases outside the gene matches: 4. This CDR3 spans 14 amino acids. This CDR3 reads CASSRRDRAYEQYF. As DNA, the CDR3 is TGTGCCAGCAGCCGCCGGGACAGGGCCTACGAGCAGTACTTC.

Concerning this clonotype: A much larger clone lies one base from this, so it may be a read error. The chain is built from TRBV29-1 and TRBJ1-2, with D possibly matching TRBD1 (5 bases). The length of the CDR3 is 11 residues. Looked up from germline, CDR1 is SQVTM and CDR2 is ANQGSEA. The ends were cut back, 6 bases at V and 7 bases at J, with 12 bases in the middle. CDR3 amino acids: CSVRVESGYTF. DNA for the CDR3: TGCAGCGTCAGGGTAGAAAGTGGCTACACCTTC.

Comments on this clonotype: This clone may be a read error of a much larger clone one base away. The chain employs TRBV12-3 or TRBV12-4 and TRBJ1-2, with 9 bases matching TRBD1. V lost 6 bases and J lost 9; bases outside the gene matches: 11. This CDR3 has 14 amino acids. CDR3 in amino acids: CASREQGAAGSYTF. DNA for the CDR3: TGTGCCAGCAGAGAACAGGGGGCAGCGGGGAGCTACACCTTC.

As to this clonotype: The conserved closing phenylalanine or tryptophan is absent in this CDR3, likely reflecting a read error. The limits of the CDR3 on the DNA are not certain, so only TCRdb's listed CDR3 is given. The V gene is TRBV11-2, the J gene TRBJ2-7; the table's D call, TRBD2, was not checked against the DNA. Per germline, CDR1 SGHAT and CDR2 FQNNGV. The CDR3 sequence runs 13 residues, both termini included. The CDR3 protein is CASSLSELASRYL.

As for this clonotype: This clone may be a read error of a much larger clone one base away. This chain connects TRBV6-2 or TRBV6-3 to TRBJ1-1, with a tentative D call TRBD1 (6 bases). Germline lookup yields CDR1 MNHEY and CDR2 SVGEGT. The CDR3 is 15 residues long. Here the CDR3 DNA reads TGTGCCGGCAGTTACTCTGGACAGACGAACACTGAAGCTTTCTTT. Protein product: CAGSYSGQTNTEAFF.

This clonotype was counted between two and nine times. The chain recombines TRBV9 with TRBJ2-7, with D tentatively TRBD1 (5 bases). This CDR3 is 13 amino acids long. CDR1 SGDLS and CDR2 YYNGEE come from the germline V gene. Trimming left V 8 bases short and J 4 bases short, with 16 bases between. CDR3: CASSQGLTYEQYF. The CDR3 coding sequence is TGTGCCAGTTCGCAGGGCCTAACATACGAGCAGTACTTC.

About this clonotype itself: It may be a read error: a sequence one base away is much more abundant. This chain joins TRBV6-5 and TRBJ2-1, with no clear D. The CDR3 covers 13 residues. Per the germline V gene, CDR1 is MNHEY and CDR2 is SVGAGI. The CDR3 sequence is CASSYRLHKEQFF. For the CDR3, the DNA is TGTGCCAGCAGTTACAGGCTCCACAAAGAGCAGTTCTTC.

This clonotype was seen a few times. This chain links TRBV30 with TRBJ2-2; no definite D call. Germline loops: CDR1 GTSNPN, CDR2 SVGIG (reference sequence). V lost 4 bases, J lost 3 bases, and 12 bases lay in between. The CDR3 has 14 amino acids. CDR3 protein: CAWNTERDTGELFF. The CDR3, as DNA: TGTGCCTGGAATACTGAGCGAGACACCGGGGAGCTGTTTTTT.

As to this clonotype: This may be a read error: a much more frequent sequence differs by one nucleotide. The chain carries TRBV5-5 and TRBJ2-1, with 8 bases matching TRBD2. Germline V CDR1 and CDR2: SGHKS, YYEKEE (reference sequence). CDR3 length: 15 amino acids. The CDR3 spells CASSTGTSTWNEQLF. CDR3 bases: TGTGCCAGCAGCACCGGGACTAGTACATGGAATGAGCAGCTCTTC.

This chain uses TRBV28 with TRBJ2-1; D unclear. Per the germline V gene, CDR1 is MDHEN and CDR2 is SYDVKM. V was cut by 8 bases and J by 0 bases, with 14 bases left in between. The CDR3 extends over 15 amino acids. In DNA, the CDR3 is TGTGCCAGCTCGCCTAAAGGTAGCTCCTACAATGAGCAGTTCTTC. This encodes CASSPKGSSYNEQFF.